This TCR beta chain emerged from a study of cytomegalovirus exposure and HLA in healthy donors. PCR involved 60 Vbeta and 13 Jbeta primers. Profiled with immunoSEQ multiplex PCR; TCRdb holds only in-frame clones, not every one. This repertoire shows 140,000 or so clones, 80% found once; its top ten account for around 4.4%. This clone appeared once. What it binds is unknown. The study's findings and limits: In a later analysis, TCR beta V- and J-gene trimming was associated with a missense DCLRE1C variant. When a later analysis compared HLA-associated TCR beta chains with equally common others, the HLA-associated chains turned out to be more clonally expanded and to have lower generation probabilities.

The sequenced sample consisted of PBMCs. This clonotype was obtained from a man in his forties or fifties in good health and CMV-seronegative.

CDR3 amino acids: CASSAGQTGEQYF. The CDR3 DNA reads as TGCGCCAGCAGCGCGGGACAGACGGGAGAGCAGTACTTC. The chain is built from TRBV5-1 and TRBJ2-7, with a tentative D call TRBD1 (7 bases). Germline V gives CDR1 SGHRS, CDR2 YFSETQ. The CDR3 runs to 13 residues. Between the trimmed V and J ends, which lost 4 bases and 7 bases, there was a span of 15 bases.